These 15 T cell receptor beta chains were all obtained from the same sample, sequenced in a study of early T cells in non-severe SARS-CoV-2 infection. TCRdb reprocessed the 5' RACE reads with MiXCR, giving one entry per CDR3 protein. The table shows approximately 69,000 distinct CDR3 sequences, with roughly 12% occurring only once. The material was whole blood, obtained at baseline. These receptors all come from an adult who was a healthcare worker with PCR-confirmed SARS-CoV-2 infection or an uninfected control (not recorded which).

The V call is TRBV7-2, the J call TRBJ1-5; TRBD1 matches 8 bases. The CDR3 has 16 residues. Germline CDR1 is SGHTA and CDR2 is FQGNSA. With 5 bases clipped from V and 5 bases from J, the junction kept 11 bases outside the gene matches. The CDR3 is CASSPSTGAAHQPQHF. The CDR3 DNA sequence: TGTGCCAGCAGCCCTTCGACAGGGGCCGCACATCAGCCCCAGCATTTT.

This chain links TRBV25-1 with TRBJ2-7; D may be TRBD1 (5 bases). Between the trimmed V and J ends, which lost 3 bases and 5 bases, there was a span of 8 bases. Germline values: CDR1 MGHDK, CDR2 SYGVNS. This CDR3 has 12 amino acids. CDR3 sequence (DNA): TGTGCCAGCAGTGACAGGGCCGACGAGCAGTACTTC. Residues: CASSDRADEQYF.

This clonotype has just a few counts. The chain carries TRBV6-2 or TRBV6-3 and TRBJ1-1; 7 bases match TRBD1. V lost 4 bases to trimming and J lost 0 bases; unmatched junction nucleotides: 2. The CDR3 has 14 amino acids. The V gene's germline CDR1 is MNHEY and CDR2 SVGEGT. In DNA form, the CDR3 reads TGTGCCAGCAGTTGGACAGGTATGAACACTGAAGCTTTCTTT. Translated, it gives CASSWTGMNTEAFF.

The CDR3 DNA sequence: TGTGCCAGCACCCTCTGGGGGAAAGAGACCCAGTACTTC. It is translated as CASTLWGKETQYF. The chain has TRBV28 and TRBJ2-5; possibly TRBD1 or TRBD2 for D (5 bases each). The germline V and J ends were trimmed by 7 bases and 3 bases, with 12 bases remaining between them. Germline V gene lookup returns CDR1 MDHEN and CDR2 SYDVKM. The CDR3 consists of 13 residues.

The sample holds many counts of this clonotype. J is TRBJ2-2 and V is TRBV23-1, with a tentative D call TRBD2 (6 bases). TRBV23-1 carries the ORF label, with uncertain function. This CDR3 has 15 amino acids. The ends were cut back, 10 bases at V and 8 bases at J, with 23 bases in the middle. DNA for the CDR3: TGCGCCACTCACGGGGGAGCGGAAACCCCAGGGGAGCTGTTTTTT. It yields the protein CATHGGAETPGELFF.

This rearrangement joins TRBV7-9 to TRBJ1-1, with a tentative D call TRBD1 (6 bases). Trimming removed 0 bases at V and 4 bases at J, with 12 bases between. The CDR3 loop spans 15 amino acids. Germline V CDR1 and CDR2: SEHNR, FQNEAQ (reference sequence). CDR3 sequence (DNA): TGTGCCAGCAGCTTAGCCGGGGGCAGGGGCACTGAAGCTTTCTTT. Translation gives CASSLAGGRGTEAFF.

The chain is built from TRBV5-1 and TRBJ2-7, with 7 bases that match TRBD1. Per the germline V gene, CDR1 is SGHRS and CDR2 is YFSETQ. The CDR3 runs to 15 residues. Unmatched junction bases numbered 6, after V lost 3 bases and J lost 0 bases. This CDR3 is CASSSTGVSSYEQYF. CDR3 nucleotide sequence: TGCGCCAGCAGCTCCACAGGGGTTAGCTCCTACGAGCAGTACTTC.

CDR3: CSAWLQQETQYF. The CDR3 DNA sequence: TGCAGTGCATGGCTACAGCAAGAGACCCAGTACTTC. This chain joins TRBV20-1 and TRBJ2-5; no firm D call. V was pared by 6 bases and J by 2 bases, with 10 bases between. This CDR3 has 12 amino acids. CDR1 and CDR2 (germline): DFQATT, SNEGSKA (reference sequence).

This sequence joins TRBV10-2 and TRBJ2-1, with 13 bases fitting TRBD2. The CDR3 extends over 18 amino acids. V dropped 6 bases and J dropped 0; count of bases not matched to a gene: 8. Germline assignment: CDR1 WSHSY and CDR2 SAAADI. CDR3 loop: CASSRTSGGQGSYNEQFF. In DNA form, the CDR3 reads TGCGCCAGCAGCCGGACTAGCGGGGGACAGGGCTCCTACAATGAGCAGTTCTTC.

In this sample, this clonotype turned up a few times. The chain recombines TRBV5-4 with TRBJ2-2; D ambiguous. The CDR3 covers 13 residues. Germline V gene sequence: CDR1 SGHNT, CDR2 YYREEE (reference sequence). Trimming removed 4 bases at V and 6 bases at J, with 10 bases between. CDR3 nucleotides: TGTGCCAGCAGCCCGTCGCTGGCCGGGGAGCTGTTTTTT. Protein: CASSPSLAGELFF.

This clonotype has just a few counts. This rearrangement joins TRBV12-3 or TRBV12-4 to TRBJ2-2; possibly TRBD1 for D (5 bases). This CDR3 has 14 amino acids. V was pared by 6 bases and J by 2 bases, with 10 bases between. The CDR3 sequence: CASRRDSNTGELFF. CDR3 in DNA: TGTGCCAGCAGGCGAGACAGTAACACCGGGGAGCTGTTTTTT.

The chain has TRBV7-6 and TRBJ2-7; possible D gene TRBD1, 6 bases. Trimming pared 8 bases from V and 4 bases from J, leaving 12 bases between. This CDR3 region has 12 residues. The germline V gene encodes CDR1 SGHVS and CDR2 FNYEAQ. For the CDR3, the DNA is TGTGCCAGCGCCAAAGGGGGATACGAGCAGTACTTC. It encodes CASAKGGYEQYF.

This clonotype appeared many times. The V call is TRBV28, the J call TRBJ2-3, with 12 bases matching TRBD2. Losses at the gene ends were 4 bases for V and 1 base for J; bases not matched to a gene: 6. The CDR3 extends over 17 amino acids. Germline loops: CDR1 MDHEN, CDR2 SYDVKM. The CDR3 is CASSSRTSGTRTDTQYF. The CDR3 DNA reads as TGTGCCAGCAGTTCCCGGACTAGCGGGACACGCACAGATACGCAGTATTTT.

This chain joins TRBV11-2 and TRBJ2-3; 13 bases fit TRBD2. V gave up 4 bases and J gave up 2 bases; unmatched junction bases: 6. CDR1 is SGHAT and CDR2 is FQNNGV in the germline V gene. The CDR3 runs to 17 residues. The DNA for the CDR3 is TGTGCCAGCAGCTCCCCCGGACTAGCGGGGGCCACAGATACGCAGTATTTT. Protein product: CASSSPGLAGATDTQYF. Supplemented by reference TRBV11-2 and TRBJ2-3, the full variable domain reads EAGVAQSPRYKIIEKRQSVAFWCNPISGHATLYWYQQILGQGPKLLIQFQNNGVVDDSQLPKDRFSAERLKGVDSTLKIQPAKLEDSAVYLCASSSPGLAGATDTQYFGPGTRLTVL.

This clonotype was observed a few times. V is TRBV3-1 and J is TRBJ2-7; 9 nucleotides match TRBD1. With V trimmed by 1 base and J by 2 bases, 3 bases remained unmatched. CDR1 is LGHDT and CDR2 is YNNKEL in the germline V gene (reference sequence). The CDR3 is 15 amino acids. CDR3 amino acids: CASSQAGTGTYEQYF. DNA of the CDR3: TGTGCCAGCAGCCAAGCCGGGACAGGGACCTACGAGCAGTACTTC.